The entry that follows covers one T cell receptor beta chain sequence. The record originates from a study of blood T cell repertoires in COVID-19. Study as a whole: The United States, Italy and Spain supplied acute and convalescent COVID-19 samples. T cells, B-cell-depleted T cells, or PBMCs supplied cDNA or gDNA.

CDR1 and CDR2 from the germline V gene are SGHRS and YFSETQ. V was cut by 0 bases and J by 2 bases, with 12 bases left in between. The CDR3 spans 16 residues. Authors' analysis steps: Counts of nucleated cells, estimated from reference gene primer amplification, were obtained. TCRdb keeps only in-frame clones here, not all; method: immunoSEQ multiplex PCR. The V and J calls and clone size are taken from that table; D and trimming were inferred from the DNA. The sample contains roughly 84,000 clones, 75% to 85% of which appear only once. The TCR sequence derives from a man aged 55 to 70 with COVID-19, enrolled during active disease. The genes are TRBV5-1 and TRBJ2-1; D might be TRBD2 (6 bases). Material: peripheral blood. Here the CDR3 reads CASSLAGGLTYNEQFF. CDR3 DNA: TGCGCCAGCAGCTTGGCCGGGGGTTTGACCTACAATGAGCAGTTCTTC.